This T cell receptor (beta chain) was found in a study of human T cells and chemical hapten exposure (dated by TCRdb to about 2021). A note on the overall study: For sensitization, 2% DPC in acetone was applied to a roughly 2 cm by roughly 2 cm area of upper inner arm skin. The mostly female patient cohort included alopecia areata with under or over 50% scalp involvement, alopecia totalis and alopecia universalis. Patch tests used Finn chambers with 0.01% DPC on the upper back, scored after 6 days by International Contact Dermatitis Research Group standards. Weekly therapeutic DPC doses were additionally applied to the scalp of patients throughout the roughly 24-week study period. Blood samples were taken from patients before sensitization (week 0) and then at 2, 6 and about 24 weeks after DPC sensitization. Libraries were pooled for sequencing, and per-sample TCR yields varied mainly because of small differences in library volumes within the pool. Approximately 28 alopecia patients gave blood for TCR sequencing at one to four time points (pre-sensitization, 2, 6 and 24 weeks). Peripheral blood TCR repertoire changes were tracked in vivo in alopecia patients during primary and secondary sensitization to the hapten diphenylcyclopropenone (DPC).

The intended sense of this specimen's time point label: pre-sensitization, week 0. The treatment or condition label here, explained by the study, means: therapeutic diphenylcyclopropenone sensitization with weekly scalp DPC. At each patch-test visit, blood was drawn before the patch test was applied. Patients were eligible if aged 18 to 70, diagnosed with alopecia and judged suitable for DPC therapy, and pregnant patients were excluded. Unfractionated whole blood was collected in Tempus Blood RNA tubes, and total RNA was extracted from that blood. This clonotype has a handful of counts. Its antigen remains undetermined. No base-level quality is on record; no much larger clone is a single base apart. What the authors observed across the whole study: No change with DPC sensitization was found in the number of TCRs above 1 in 1000 frequency, and no evidence of global repertoire structure alterations was found. Patch test score correlated positively with the number of PT1 expanded TCRs, reaching significance at thresholds 8, 16 and 32 but not at 4. Expanded TCRs formed significantly more large CDR3 similarity clusters than pre-sensitization or healthy control sets, consistent with antigen-driven responses. Because all patients had alopecia, a presumed autoimmune disease, the immune response of the patients might differ from that of healthy individuals. Repeated subsampling changed both the strength of the expansion versus patch-test correlation and the threshold at which that correlation became significant.

The library was prepared using RACE. Sequencing used a NextSeq 500. Library preparation attached unique molecular identifiers to individual cDNA molecules for quantitative, reproducible TCR counting. From each blood RNA sample, both TCR alpha and TCR beta chains were sequenced. In the paper's pipeline: Samples had a median of roughly 100,000 TCRs, with a range from about 23,224 to 690,600. V, J and CDR3 annotation of the TCR reads was performed with the Decombinator software suite. For the PS versus PT1 abundance plots, all samples were subsampled to the same number of TCRs (28,000). TCRs were defined as expanded if absent before sensitization and observed at least eight times at the 2-week time point. The raw public data were reprocessed by TCRdb itself: fastp quality trimming at Q25, MiXCR clonotype calling, in-frame beta chains only. Records with the same CDR3 protein are collapsed into one entry carrying the most frequent genes and DNA. TCRdb's processing, not the authors', yielded these V and J calls. The sample yields more than 250,000 distinct CDR3 sequences; roughly 8% were counted once. The ten largest clones add up to approximately 1.2% of the sample.

From the germline V gene (reference sequence), CDR1 is LGHDT and CDR2 is YNNKEL. The V end loses 1 base and the J end loses 0 bases, and a stretch of 15 bases separates them. The CDR3, from cysteine to phenylalanine, totals 18 residues. The entry retains the CDR3 DNA only, 54 bases that are in frame from base 1. The sequence was obtained from a man between 18 and 29 years old with alopecia areata. Some clones in this sample may be carry-over from other donors' samples. The sequence joins TRBV3-1 to TRBJ1-4, with no reliable assignment of the D segment. Specimen: whole blood, collected in connection with sensitization to the hapten diphenylcyclopropenone (DPC). The DNA sequence reads TGTGCCAGCAGCCAAGGAGAAGACCAACCCCCAACTAATGAAAAACTGTTTTTT. It is translated as CASSQGEDQPPTNEKLFF. The full variable domain, with segments outside the CDR3 supplied by the reference TRBV3-1 and TRBJ1-4 proteins, appears as DTAVSQTPKYLVTQMGNDKSIKCEQNLGHDTMYWYKQDSKKFLKIMFSYNNKELIINETVPNRFSPKSPDKAHLNLHINSLELGDSAVYFCASSQGEDQPPTNEKLFFGSGTQLSVL.